A single T cell receptor (beta chain) is shown here with its context. The antigen is undetermined. These data belong to a study of PD-1 blockade in classical Hodgkin lymphoma. With no exception, relapse followed autologous stem cell transplantation in all patients, and brentuximab vedotin exposure varied. The data were produced by immunoSEQ multiplex PCR, yet TCRdb's version contains in-frame clones alone and is incomplete. This table holds 50,000 to 65,000 clones, around 93% found once. General study findings and limits: Newly diagnosed patients had diversity similar to the baseline diversity of complete responders. The study found that TCR diversity rose significantly by C4D1 in CD4+ but not CD8+ cells. At baseline, newly diagnosed patients reportedly showed less TCR diversity than healthy donors.

The receptor's source is a human donor with classical Hodgkin lymphoma. The sample in question was peripheral blood mononuclear cells (PBMCs), obtained before the second cycle of nivolumab.

CDR3 protein: CASSPKGTSGVYNEQFF. CDR3 DNA sequence: TGTGCCAGCTCACCGAAAGGGACTAGCGGGGTTTACAATGAGCAGTTCTTC. V gene TRBV18 combines with J gene TRBJ2-1, with 13 bases matching TRBD2. The CDR3 is 17 residues long. Losses at the gene ends were 3 bases for V and 4 bases for J; bases not matched to a gene: 6. In germline, CDR1 is KGHSH, CDR2 LQKENI.